The 28 T cell receptor beta chains given below trace back to one sample, sequenced in a study of blood T cell repertoires in COVID-19. Produced via immunoSEQ multiplex PCR; TCRdb's table is partial and in-frame only. The sample carries about 240,000 clones, around 86% recorded once. Sequencing was performed on peripheral blood. These TCRs come from a woman between 55 and 75 years old with active or convalescent COVID-19.

V and J are TRBV3-1 (or the pseudogene TRBV3-2) and TRBJ1-1; TRBD1 matches 8 bases. The CDR3 covers 15 residues. The germline V gene has CDR1 LGHDT and CDR2 YNNKEL (reference sequence). Trimming removed 6 bases from V and 1 base from J; junction bases left unmatched: 7. Here the CDR3 reads CASRLDRAGNTEAFF. The CDR3 coding sequence is TGTGCCAGCAGACTGGACAGGGCGGGGAACACTGAAGCTTTCTTT.

The gene calls are TRBV27 and TRBJ2-2; tentatively, D is TRBD2 (6 bases). Trimming removed 6 bases from V and 1 base from J, with 9 bases in between. The CDR3 covers 14 residues. Germline loops: CDR1 MNHEY, CDR2 SMNVEV (reference sequence). The CDR3 coding sequence is TGTGCCAGCAGGTTCGGGGGGAACACCGGGGAGCTGTTTTTT. Translation gives CASRFGGNTGELFF.

The chain combines TRBV9 with TRBJ1-2, with D perhaps matching TRBD1 (5 bases). The V end was cut by 7 bases, the J end by 2 bases, with 18 bases between. Germline CDR1 is SGDLS and CDR2 is YYNGEE. The CDR3 sequence is 15 residues long. The CDR3 reads CASLWPGGVNYGYTF. CDR3 sequence (DNA): TGTGCCAGCCTCTGGCCGGGAGGGGTCAACTATGGCTACACCTTC.

V is TRBV7-6 and J is TRBJ2-3, with a tentative D call TRBD1 (6 bases). The germline V and J ends were trimmed by 1 base and 0 bases, with 14 bases remaining between them. CDR1 SGHVS and CDR2 FNYEAQ come from the germline V gene. CDR3 length equals 17 residues. The CDR3 region is CASSLEVGAASTDTQYF. In DNA form, the CDR3 reads TGTGCCAGCAGCTTAGAGGTGGGGGCCGCTAGCACAGATACGCAGTATTTT.

This chain joins TRBV29-1 and TRBJ1-1; perhaps TRBD1 as D (5 bases). Germline lookup yields CDR1 SQVTM and CDR2 ANQGSEA. The CDR3 is 16 amino acids. V was pared by 6 bases and J by 2 bases, with 22 bases between. The CDR3 loop reads CSVTRGGGSVNTEAFF. The CDR3 DNA reads TGCAGCGTCACCCGCGGGGGGGGTTCGGTAAACACTGAAGCTTTCTTT.

The chain combines TRBV11-2 with TRBJ1-2; TRBD1 agrees at 8 bases. The CDR3 runs to 15 residues. V lost 0 bases to trimming and J lost 3 bases; unmatched junction nucleotides: 3. CDR1 and CDR2 (germline): SGHAT, FQNNGV. CDR3 region: CASSLERTGYYGYTF. DNA for the CDR3: TGTGCCAGCAGCTTAGAACGGACAGGGTACTATGGCTACACCTTC.

The chain is built from TRBV14 and TRBJ2-7; TRBD2 might be the D (6 bases). Germline values: CDR1 SGHDN, CDR2 FVKESK. There are 14 residues in the CDR3. The V gene lost 4 bases and the J gene lost 2 bases, with 12 bases spanning the gap. CDR3 in DNA: TGTGCCAGCAGCCCCCGGACTACTCCCTACGAGCAGTACTTC. Protein sequence: CASSPRTTPYEQYF.

The gene calls are TRBV6-5 and TRBJ1-2, with D perhaps matching TRBD1 (5 bases). CDR1 and CDR2 (germline): MNHEY, SVGAGI. The V end lost 6 bases, the J end lost 6 bases, and 20 bases lay between the germline ends. The CDR3 totals 15 residues. CDR3 nucleotides: TGTGCCAGCAGACCCAACCGAAGGGGTGGGGATGGCTACACCTTC. Its protein is CASRPNRRGGDGYTF.

The chain carries TRBV5-1 and TRBJ2-2; D perhaps matches TRBD1 (7 bases). The CDR3 is 16 amino acids. In germline, CDR1 is SGHRS, CDR2 YFSETQ. Trimming took 2 bases from V and 4 from J, leaving 15 bases between them. The CDR3 region is CASSLYPGGITGELFF. CDR3 in DNA: TGCGCCAGCAGCTTATACCCAGGGGGGATCACCGGGGAGCTGTTTTTT.

This sequence joins TRBV6-6 and TRBJ1-3; 8 positions match TRBD1. This CDR3 has 12 residues. From germline, CDR1 is MNHNY and CDR2 SVGAGI (reference sequence). V lost 10 bases and J lost 2; bases outside the gene matches: 1. The CDR3, as DNA: TGTGCCACCAGGGGGCCTGGAAACACCATATATTTT. Protein: CATRGPGNTIYF.

This chain connects TRBV6-5 to TRBJ1-2; TRBD1 agrees at 7 bases. V lost 6 bases to trimming and J lost 4 bases; unmatched junction nucleotides: 11. The CDR3 covers 15 residues. CDR1 is MNHEY and CDR2 is SVGAGI in the germline V gene. The CDR3: CASSRDSTPIYGYTF. CDR3 DNA: TGTGCCAGCAGCCGGGACAGCACTCCCATCTATGGCTACACCTTC.

This clone was observed a few times. The V and J genes are TRBV5-1 and TRBJ2-5; TRBD2 is a possible D gene (6 bases). Germline CDR1 SGHRS, CDR2 YFSETQ. There are 14 residues in the CDR3. V was cut by 5 bases and J by 2 bases, with 13 bases left in between. In DNA, the CDR3 is TGCGCCAGCAGTACATCGGGAGCGCAAGAGACCCAGTACTTC. It yields the protein CASSTSGAQETQYF.

The chain couples TRBV5-6 to TRBJ1-6; 8 bases map to TRBD1. Trimming at V came to 3 bases and at J to 3 bases, leaving 5 bases not matched to a gene. CDR3 length: 16 residues. The V gene's germline CDR1 is SGHDT and CDR2 YYEEEE. CDR3 in DNA: TGTGCCAGCAGCTCTGACAGGGGCGTCTATAATTCACCCCTCCACTTT. As protein: CASSSDRGVYNSPLHF. Full variable domain (remainder filled in from reference TRBV5-6 and TRBJ1-6): DAGVTQSPTHLIKTRGQQVTLRCSPKSGHDTVSWYQQALGQGPQFIFQYYEEEERQRGNFPDRFSGHQFPNYSSELNVNALLLGDSALYLCASSSDRGVYNSPLHFGNGTRLTVT.

The chain employs TRBV25-1 and TRBJ1-1, with D tentatively TRBD1 (5 bases). CDR3 length equals 13 residues. Germline V gene lookup returns CDR1 MGHDK and CDR2 SYGVNS. Trimming removed 6 bases from V and 4 bases from J, with 12 bases in between. The CDR3 protein is CASRGPWGTEAFF. In nucleotides, the CDR3 is TGTGCCAGCAGGGGGCCGTGGGGCACTGAAGCTTTCTTT. Looking up the rest from reference TRBV25-1 and TRBJ1-1 gives the full variable domain: EADIYQTPRYLVIGTGKKITLECSQTMGHDKMYWYQQDPGMELHLIHYSYGVNSTEKGDLSSESTVSRIRTEHFPLTLESARPSHTSQYLCASRGPWGTEAFFGQGTRLTVV.

This clone turned up a few times. The chain employs TRBV30 and TRBJ1-6; TRBD1 agrees at 7 bases. CDR1 is GTSNPN, CDR2 SVGIG, per germline (reference sequence). This CDR3 contains 14 residues. Trimming took 4 bases from V and 6 from J; bases not matched to a gene: 6. The CDR3 protein is CAWTPGQRNSPLHF. The CDR3 bases are TGTGCCTGGACCCCGGGACAGCGTAATTCACCCCTCCACTTT. Using reference TRBV30 and TRBJ1-6 for the parts outside the CDR3, the full variable domain is SQTIHQWPATLVQPVGSPLSLECTVEGTSNPNLYWYRQAAGRGLQLLFYSVGIGQISSEVPQNLSASRPQDRQFILSSKKLLLSDSGFYLCAWTPGQRNSPLHFGNGTRLTVT.

The chain recombines TRBV14 with TRBJ1-2, with TRBD1 matching over 7 bases. Germline-derived CDR1 and CDR2 are SGHDN and FVKESK. The ends lost 6 bases at V and 2 bases at J; junction bases unmatched: 6. The CDR3 runs to 14 residues. The CDR3 bases are TGTGCCAGCAGAAAGACAGGGTCGAACTATGGCTACACCTTC. Protein product: CASRKTGSNYGYTF.

Comment on this clone: The sample contains more than one DNA sequence encoding this CDR3. CDR3 loop: CASSLGLAGYNEQFF. Here the CDR3 DNA reads TGCGCCAGCAGCTTGGGTCTAGCGGGGTACAATGAGCAGTTCTTC. The V gene is TRBV5-1, the J gene TRBJ2-1, with 9 bases lining up with TRBD2. The germline V gene encodes CDR1 SGHRS and CDR2 YFSETQ. Trimming cost V 0 bases and J 4 bases; bases outside gene matches: 2. The CDR3 contains 15 residues. Together with reference TRBV5-1 and TRBJ2-1, the CDR3 gives the full variable domain: KAGVTQTPRYLIKTRGQQVTLSCSPISGHRSVSWYQQTPGQGLQFLFEYFSETQRNKGNFPGRFSGRQFSNSRSEMNVSTLELGDSALYLCASSLGLAGYNEQFFGPGTRLTVL.

V is TRBV1 and J is TRBJ1-2; TRBD1, the table's D call, was not compared with the DNA. TRBV1 is a pseudogene. This CDR3 region has 16 residues. In DNA form, the CDR3 reads TGCACCAGCGCCACTACAGGGCCAGAACCTAACTATGGCTACACCTTC. It encodes CTSATTGPEPNYGYTF.

This clone was observed a handful of times. Other DNA sequences in this sample translate to the same CDR3. J is TRBJ1-5 and V is TRBV25-1; possibly TRBD1 for D (6 bases). Germline V lookup: CDR1 MGHDK, CDR2 SYGVNS. CDR3 length: 14 amino acids. V was shortened by 6 bases and J by 1 base, with 10 bases between the two germline ends. In nucleotides, the CDR3 is TGTGCCAGCAGCGGAACAGGGAGCAATCAGCCCCAGCATTTT. This codes for CASSGTGSNQPQHF.

This chain joins TRBV25-1 and TRBJ2-3, with TRBD1 matching 9 bases. Losses at the gene ends were 6 bases for V and 6 bases for J; bases not matched to a gene: 7. The CDR3 has 14 amino acids. Germline CDR1 MGHDK, CDR2 SYGVNS. The CDR3 DNA reads as TGTGCCAGCAGCACAGGGGGCCCCGTCGATACGCAGTATTTT. It translates to CASSTGGPVDTQYF.

The chain employs TRBV7-2 and TRBJ2-7; 8 bases agree with TRBD2. The V segment lost 0 bases and the J segment 2 bases; nucleotides outside the gene matches: 0. This CDR3 has 14 amino acids. CDR1 SGHTA and CDR2 FQGNSA come from the germline V gene. The CDR3 protein is CASSLASGTYEQYF. The DNA of the CDR3 is TGTGCCAGCAGCTTAGCTAGCGGGACCTACGAGCAGTACTTC. Looking up the rest from reference TRBV7-2 and TRBJ2-7 gives the full variable domain: GAGVSQSPSNKVTEKGKDVELRCDPISGHTALYWYRQSLGQGLEFLIYFQGNSAPDKSGLPSDRFSAERTGGSVSTLTIQRTQQEDSAVYLCASSLASGTYEQYFGPGTRLTVT.

This chain uses TRBV6-5 with TRBJ2-7; D is possibly TRBD1 (6 bases). V was pared by 0 bases and J by 5 bases, with 14 bases between. Germline-derived CDR1 and CDR2 are MNHEY and SVGAGI. The CDR3 sequence is 15 residues long. The CDR3 spells CASSYSTGRADEQYF. In DNA form, the CDR3 reads TGTGCCAGCAGTTACTCTACAGGGCGAGCCGACGAGCAGTACTTC.

This rearrangement joins TRBV21-1 to TRBJ1-6. TRBV21-1 is listed as a pseudogene. There are 14 residues in the CDR3. CDR3 sequence: CASSTWEYNSPLHF. In DNA, the CDR3 is TGTGCCAGCAGCACCTGGGAGTATAATTCACCCCTCCACTTT.

This clone was seen a few times. This chain connects TRBV4-1 to TRBJ1-2; 9 bases fit TRBD1. V shed 4 bases and J 4 bases; nucleotides not matched to a gene: 4. The CDR3 contains 14 residues. Germline CDR1 MGHRA, CDR2 YSYEKL. CDR3 DNA sequence: TGCGCCAGCAGCCCTTACAGGGGGCCCTATGGCTACACCTTC. The encoded protein is CASSPYRGPYGYTF.

The chain links TRBV18 to TRBJ2-6, with TRBD2 identical over 8 bases. Germline CDR1 KGHSH, CDR2 LQKENI. V gave up 6 bases and J gave up 1 base; unmatched junction bases: 5. The CDR3 runs to 16 residues. The DNA for the CDR3 is TGTGCCAGCTCGCTTTCGGGGGGGTCTGGGGCCAACGTCCTGACTTTC. It specifies CASSLSGGSGANVLTF.

The chain uses TRBV5-1 and TRBJ1-2; TRBD1 is a possible D gene (5 bases). This CDR3 is built from 13 residues. Germline lookup yields CDR1 SGHRS and CDR2 YFSETQ. The V end lost 0 bases, the J end lost 9 bases, and 12 bases lay between the germline ends. CDR3 coding DNA: TGCGCCAGCAGCTTGGATGACAGAAGTCGCTACACCTTC. Translated, it gives CASSLDDRSRYTF.

A few counts support this clone. The chain carries TRBV12-3 or TRBV12-4 and TRBJ2-1, with D possibly being TRBD1 (5 bases). This CDR3 has 13 residues. V was pared by 5 bases and J by 7 bases, with 12 bases between. CDR3 nucleotides: TGTGCCAGCAGTCCTCAGGGTTGGAATGAGCAGTTCTTC. This codes for CASSPQGWNEQFF.

This clone has only a few counts. This rearrangement joins TRBV6-6 to TRBJ1-2; D is perhaps TRBD1 (5 bases). CDR3 size: 16 residues. V dropped 7 bases and J dropped 2 bases, with 20 bases sitting between them. Germline V gene data show CDR1 as MNHNY and CDR2 as SVGAGI (reference sequence). CDR3 residues: CASINSQVLRNYGYTF. The CDR3 DNA follows: TGTGCCAGCATTAACTCACAGGTCCTACGGAACTATGGCTACACCTTC.